This T cell receptor beta chain was sequenced in a study of T cells in Graves' hyperthyroidism and ophthalmopathy. Trimming at V came to 6 bases and at J to 1 base, leaving 7 bases not matched to a gene. The CDR3 has 17 residues. The germline CDR1 and CDR2 sequences are MNHEY and SMNVEV (reference sequence). RNA transcripts gave rise to amplified TCR beta CDR3 regions. With the HTBI primer set, the TCR CDR3 went through a first round of RT-PCR. MiXCR, run by TCRdb on the multiplex PCR reads, gives a single entry per CDR3 protein. The sample has 600,000 or so distinct CDR3 sequences; around 15% are singletons.

V and J are TRBV27 and TRBJ2-3, with TRBD2 matching 13 bases. The sample was blood. The sequence was collected from a woman in her twenties or thirties with Graves' hyperthyroidism. The CDR3 here is CASRRLAGGTGTDTQYF. The CDR3 DNA follows: TGTGCCAGCAGGCGACTAGCGGGAGGTACTGGCACAGATACGCAGTATTTT.